Listed here are 32 T cell receptor beta chains from one sample, sequenced in a study of graft-versus-host responses after intestinal transplantation. Clones were read by immunoSEQ multiplex PCR, and TCRdb kept only the in-frame ones, dropping some. This table holds under 30,000 clones, just under 95% found once. Sequenced here: PBMCs, sampled more than 29 days after intestinal transplant. The source is a human patient who received an intestinal transplant, so some T cells may come from the graft donor.

The chain has TRBV2 and TRBJ2-2, with D perhaps matching TRBD1 (5 bases). Trimming took 6 bases from V and 7 from J, leaving 9 bases between them. This CDR3 comprises 12 residues. CDR1 is SNHLY and CDR2 is FYNNEI in the germline V gene. The CDR3 DNA is TGTGCCAGCAGAGGGGCGAACGGGGAGCTGTTTTTT. It codes for CASRGANGELFF.

The CDR3 sequence is CASSNLVTGELFF. The CDR3 DNA follows: TGTGCCAGCAGCAACCTAGTTACCGGGGAGCTGTTTTTT. The chain couples TRBV7-9 to TRBJ2-2, with D unresolved. CDR1 and CDR2 (germline): SEHNR, FQNEAQ (reference sequence). The CDR3 covers 13 residues. V dropped 5 bases and J dropped 5 bases, with 9 bases sitting between them.

The gene calls are TRBV2 and TRBJ2-2, with TRBD1 identical over 7 bases. J gave up 8 bases and V 11 bases, and 14 bases lay outside the gene matches. CDR3 length: 14 amino acids. Germline V gene sequence: CDR1 SNHLY, CDR2 FYNNEI. This chain's CDR3 is CAARVTGEAGELFF. DNA of the CDR3: TGTGCCGCCCGGGTTACAGGGGAAGCGGGGGAGCTGTTTTTT.

The V gene is TRBV6-1, the J gene TRBJ2-1, with 11 bases fitting TRBD2. In germline, CDR1 is MNHNS, CDR2 SASEGT. V lost 5 bases and J lost 6; bases outside the gene matches: 6. The CDR3 totals 15 residues. The CDR3 sequence: CASSFPGLAANEQFF. Written as DNA, the CDR3 is TGTGCCAGCAGTTTCCCGGGACTAGCGGCCAATGAGCAGTTCTTC.

This clone appeared a few times. The J gene is TRBJ1-4, the V gene TRBV11-3, with D tentatively TRBD1 (5 bases). CDR1 is SGHNT, CDR2 YENEEA, per germline. The V and J ends lost 2 bases and 10 bases respectively, with 8 bases between them. CDR3 length: 12 amino acids. The CDR3 DNA reads TGTGCCAGCAGCTTAATGAGGGGAAAACTGTTTTTT. This sequence encodes CASSLMRGKLFF. Combining the CDR3 with reference TRBV11-3 and TRBJ1-4 gives the whole variable domain EAGVVQSPRYKIIEKKQPVAFWCNPISGHNTLYWYLQNLGQGPELLIRYENEEAVDDSQLPKDRFSAERLKGVDSTLKIQPAELGDSAVYLCASSLMRGKLFFGSGTQLSVL.

This clone was seen once. The chain combines TRBV7-9 with TRBJ2-5; 7 bases fit TRBD1. Germline trimming cut 5 bases from V and 5 bases from J; bases unmatched to any gene: 11. Germline V gene lookup returns CDR1 SEHNR and CDR2 FQNEAQ (reference sequence). This CDR3 region has 15 residues. CDR3 coding DNA: TGTGCCAGCAGCCCCAGACAGGGCGGTCCGGAGACCCAGTACTTC. Its translation is CASSPRQGGPETQYF.

The chain links TRBV5-1 to TRBJ2-7; no clear D gene. The V and J ends lost 2 bases and 2 bases respectively, with 2 bases between them. Germline V gene lookup returns CDR1 SGHRS and CDR2 YFSETQ. The CDR3 totals 11 residues. The CDR3 DNA is TGCGCCAGCAGCTTTCCCTACGAGCAGTACTTC. Its translation: CASSFPYEQYF.

In DNA form, the CDR3 reads TGTGCCAGCAGCTTCGCGGGGGGCCACGAGCAGTACTTC. Its protein product is CASSFAGGHEQYF. The chain carries TRBV7-2 and TRBJ2-7, with 8 bases identical to TRBD2. CDR1 and CDR2 from the germline V gene are SGHTA and FQGNSA. V lost 3 bases to trimming and J lost 5 bases; unmatched junction nucleotides: 3. The CDR3 runs to 13 residues.

The chain combines TRBV19 with TRBJ2-5; D call uncertain. Trimming left V 6 bases short and J 0 bases short, with 8 bases between. CDR1 is LNHDA and CDR2 is SQIVND in the germline V gene (reference sequence). The CDR3 runs to 13 residues. In DNA form, the CDR3 reads TGTGCCAGTAGACGGATGAACCAAGAGACCCAGTACTTC. Translated, it gives CASRRMNQETQYF.

The chain combines TRBV5-1 with TRBJ2-4; TRBD2 matches at 8 bases. The CDR3 length is 17 residues. The junction had 9 bases not matched to a gene; V was cut back by 0 bases and J by 4 bases. Germline CDR1 is SGHRS and CDR2 is YFSETQ. The CDR3 region has the DNA TGCGCCAGCAGCTTGGGCGTCAGCGGGAGTACTAAAAACATTCAGTACTTC. Its translation: CASSLGVSGSTKNIQYF.

The chain carries TRBV28 and TRBJ2-4; D may be TRBD2 (6 bases). The CDR3 sequence is 11 residues long. Trimming shortened V by 7 bases and J by 8 bases, and 9 bases separated the two germline ends. Germline values: CDR1 MDHEN, CDR2 SYDVKM. CDR3 sequence reads: CASTPGDIQYF. The CDR3 nucleotides read TGTGCCAGCACCCCGGGGGACATTCAGTACTTC.

The J gene is TRBJ2-1, the V gene TRBV4-1; no reliable D call. V shed 1 base and J shed 3 bases, with 7 bases lying between them. Germline CDR1 reads MGHRA; CDR2 reads YSYEKL. The CDR3 extends over 14 amino acids. The CDR3 here is CASSQVLIYNEQFF. In nucleotides, the CDR3 is TGCGCCAGCAGCCAAGTACTGATCTACAATGAGCAGTTCTTC.

The genes are TRBV23-1 and TRBJ2-3; D is perhaps TRBD1 (5 bases). TRBV23-1 is placed among ORFs of uncertain function. Trimming shortened V by 2 bases and J by 7 bases, and 22 bases separated the two germline ends. This CDR3 spans 17 amino acids. CDR3 bases: TGCGCCAGCAGTCAAGGCCCAGGACACCGACCAATCTATACGCAGTATTTT. Translation: CASSQGPGHRPIYTQYF.

The V call is TRBV7-2, the J call TRBJ1-2, with D hard to call. Trimming cost V 1 base and J 3 bases, with 9 bases left between them. The germline V gene has CDR1 SGHTA and CDR2 FQGNSA. CDR3 length: 14 amino acids. CDR3 DNA: TGTGCCAGCAGCTTAGTTATTGGGTACTATGGCTACACCTTC. Translated: CASSLVIGYYGYTF.

The chain links TRBV6-5 to TRBJ2-5, with no clear D. This CDR3 spans 11 amino acids. The germline V and J ends were trimmed by 6 bases and 1 base, with 3 bases remaining between them. Germline CDR1 reads MNHEY; CDR2 reads SVGAGI. Here the CDR3 DNA reads TGTGCCAGCAGCCGCCAAGAGACCCAGTACTTC. Residues: CASSRQETQYF.

V and J are TRBV6-4 and TRBJ2-7; D is uncertain. Germline assignment: CDR1 MRHNA and CDR2 SNTAGT. The CDR3 contains 15 residues. V lost 3 bases and J 0 bases, leaving 12 bases between the germline ends. The CDR3 coding sequence is TGTGCCAGCAGTGATAGGCCGTTCCTCTCCTACGAGCAGTACTTC. As protein: CASSDRPFLSYEQYF.

The chain uses TRBV7-2 and TRBJ1-1; D is undetermined. V was shortened by 0 bases and J by 8 bases, with 10 bases between the two germline ends. This CDR3 region has 13 residues. The germline CDR1 and CDR2 sequences are SGHTA and FQGNSA. Written as DNA, the CDR3 is TGTGCCAGCAGCTTAGCGGGCGGTTTCGAAGCTTTCTTT. It codes for CASSLAGGFEAFF.

The genes are TRBV7-6 and TRBJ2-7; 13 positions agree with TRBD2. This CDR3 region has 13 residues. From germline, CDR1 is SGHVS and CDR2 FNYEAQ. J gave up 6 bases and V 4 bases, and 0 bases lay outside the gene matches. CDR3 amino acids: CASSWTSGSEQYF. CDR3 DNA sequence: TGTGCCAGCAGCTGGACTAGCGGGAGCGAGCAGTACTTC.

The rearrangement links TRBV10-1 to TRBJ2-4, with TRBD1 as a possible D gene (5 bases). Germline CDR1 is WNHNN and CDR2 is SYGVQD (reference sequence). The V and J ends lost 0 bases and 5 bases respectively, with 8 bases between them. CDR3 size: 14 residues. The CDR3 bases are TGCGCCAGCAGTGAGTCTGACAGCCAAAACATTCAGTACTTC. This codes for CASSESDSQNIQYF.

The rearrangement uses TRBV27 and TRBJ2-1, with TRBD2 matching 10 bases. Trimming removed 9 bases from V and 6 bases from J; junction bases left unmatched: 11. This CDR3 spans 15 amino acids. CDR1 is MNHEY, CDR2 SMNVEV, per germline (reference sequence). The CDR3, as DNA: TGTGCCAGGAACCAAGGACTAGCGGACCTCAATGAGCAGTTCTTC. Translation gives CARNQGLADLNEQFF.

The CDR3 nucleotides read TGCGCCAGCAGCTTTGGAGAGACCCAGTACTTC. Encoded protein: CASSFGETQYF. The chain joins TRBV5-1 to TRBJ2-5; D call uncertain. CDR1 is SGHRS and CDR2 is YFSETQ in the germline V gene. The CDR3 extends over 11 amino acids. V lost 2 bases, J lost 4 bases, and 3 bases lay in between.

The chain has TRBV28 and TRBJ2-3; D call uncertain. V was trimmed by 2 bases and J by 7 bases, leaving 10 bases between them. Per germline, CDR1 MDHEN and CDR2 SYDVKM. The CDR3 consists of 13 residues. The CDR3 DNA follows: TGTGCCAGCAGTTTAGTACCAGCACATACGCAGTATTTT. Residues: CASSLVPAHTQYF. The full variable domain, rest sourced from reference TRBV28 and TRBJ2-3, is DVKVTQSSRYLVKRTGEKVFLECVQDMDHENMFWYRQDPGLGLRLIYFSYDVKMKEKGDIPEGYSVSREKKERFSLILESASTNQTSMYLCASSLVPAHTQYFGPGTRLTVL.

This clone was seen just once. V gene TRBV7-9 combines with J gene TRBJ2-7, with 7 bases aligning to TRBD1. The ends lost 5 bases at V and 0 bases at J; junction bases unmatched: 4. Germline-derived CDR1 and CDR2 are SEHNR and FQNEAQ (reference sequence). The CDR3 is 14 residues long. CDR3 amino acids: CASSTGTVSYEQYF. For the CDR3, the DNA is TGTGCCAGCAGCACCGGGACAGTCTCCTACGAGCAGTACTTC. Based on the CDR3 plus reference TRBV7-9 and TRBJ2-7, the full variable domain is DTGVSQNPRHKITKRGQNVTFRCDPISEHNRLYWYRQTLGQGPEFLTYFQNEAQLEKSRLLSDRFSAERPKGSFSTLEIQRTEQGDSAMYLCASSTGTVSYEQYFGPGTRLTVT.

This chain links TRBV9 with TRBJ2-3; D uncertain. V was clipped by 6 bases and J by 0 bases, with 17 bases between them. The germline V gene has CDR1 SGDLS and CDR2 YYNGEE. This CDR3 region has 16 residues. The CDR3 DNA follows: TGTGCCAGCACCCTGGGTAACCCTTCTAGCACAGATACGCAGTATTTT. It yields the protein CASTLGNPSSTDTQYF. Using reference TRBV9 and TRBJ2-3 for the parts outside the CDR3, the full variable domain is DSGVTQTPKHLITATGQRVTLRCSPRSGDLSVYWYQQSLDQGLQFLIQYYNGEERAKGNILERFSAQQFPDLHSELNLSSLELGDSALYFCASTLGNPSSTDTQYFGPGTRLTVL.

This clone was recorded once. The V and J genes are TRBV9 and TRBJ2-3; a weak D match, TRBD2 (7 bases). The CDR3 runs to 17 residues. The germline V gene encodes CDR1 SGDLS and CDR2 YYNGEE. The V gene lost 2 bases and the J gene lost 2 bases, with 18 bases spanning the gap. The CDR3 reads CASSVRGRVWDTDTQYF. In DNA, the CDR3 is TGTGCCAGCAGCGTTAGGGGGAGGGTGTGGGACACAGATACGCAGTATTTT. The entire variable domain, with the rest obtained from reference TRBV9 and TRBJ2-3, is as follows: DSGVTQTPKHLITATGQRVTLRCSPRSGDLSVYWYQQSLDQGLQFLIQYYNGEERAKGNILERFSAQQFPDLHSELNLSSLELGDSALYFCASSVRGRVWDTDTQYFGPGTRLTVL.

The chain recombines TRBV5-6 with TRBJ2-7; D is tentatively TRBD1 or TRBD2 (5 bases each). The CDR3 spans 14 residues. Germline V gene data show CDR1 as SGHDT and CDR2 as YYEEEE. V lost 6 bases to trimming and J lost 5 bases, with 18 bases between them. CDR3 DNA: TGTGCCAGCACCCCTTGGGGGAGTGAGCACGAGCAGTACTTC. Its translation is CASTPWGSEHEQYF.

The DNA for the CDR3 is TGTGCCACCCCAGGTGCGGGAGGGCCCGACGGCTACAATGAGCAGTTCTTC. Translation gives CATPGAGGPDGYNEQFF. The chain links TRBV2 to TRBJ2-1, with 9 bases that match TRBD2. The CDR3 covers 17 residues. V lost 10 bases, J lost 3 bases, and 16 bases stayed unmatched. The germline V gene encodes CDR1 SNHLY and CDR2 FYNNEI.

Turning to this clone: The sample carries other DNA sequences with the same CDR3. The chain employs TRBV27 and TRBJ2-5, with TRBD2 identical over 12 bases. V lost 6 bases to trimming and J lost 5 bases; unmatched junction nucleotides: 7. Looked up from germline, CDR1 is MNHEY and CDR2 is SMNVEV (reference sequence). The CDR3 is made up of 15 amino acids. This CDR3 reads CASSRLAGGQETQYF. In nucleotides, the CDR3 is TGTGCCAGCAGCCGGCTAGCGGGGGGGCAGGAGACCCAGTACTTC.

The V gene is TRBV25-1, the J gene TRBJ2-7, with a possible D match to TRBD2 (6 bases). Germline V gives CDR1 MGHDK, CDR2 SYGVNS. The CDR3 totals 14 residues. The V gene lost 6 bases and the J gene lost 3 bases, with 15 bases spanning the gap. The CDR3 protein is CASSWGDGDYEQYF. CDR3 DNA: TGTGCCAGCAGCTGGGGGGACGGAGACTACGAGCAGTACTTC.

Comment on this clone: Other DNA sequences in this specimen translate into the identical CDR3. The chain employs TRBV27 and TRBJ2-7; TRBD1 is a possible D gene (6 bases). V was cut by 2 bases and J by 4 bases, with 12 bases left in between. The germline CDR1 and CDR2 sequences are MNHEY and SMNVEV (reference sequence). The length of the CDR3 is 14 residues. The CDR3 nucleotides read TGTGCCAGCAGTTTAAGGACAGAAGGTTACGAGCAGTACTTC. This sequence encodes CASSLRTEGYEQYF.

The V and J genes are TRBV15 and TRBJ1-1; maybe TRBD1 (5 bases). The CDR3 sequence is 16 residues long. The V gene's germline CDR1 is LNHNV and CDR2 YYDKDF (reference sequence). Trimming cost V 1 base and J 0 bases, with 12 bases left between them. The CDR3 loop reads CATSRVTAAMNTEAFF. As DNA, the CDR3 is TGTGCCACCAGCAGAGTGACAGCAGCTATGAACACTGAAGCTTTCTTT.

The chain couples TRBV11-2 to TRBJ1-2; possible D gene TRBD1, 5 bases. CDR1 is SGHAT, CDR2 FQNNGV, per germline. The CDR3 extends over 14 amino acids. Trimming removed 4 bases at V and 7 bases at J, with 16 bases between. CDR3 amino acids: CASSYGGGGGGYTF. CDR3 in DNA: TGTGCCAGCAGCTACGGGGGGGGTGGCGGTGGCTACACCTTC.